These T cell receptor beta chains were read from a single sample in a study of shared clonotypes between healthy human individuals. Using immunoSEQ multiplex PCR, the repertoire was profiled, and TCRdb retains in-frame clones only, with some absent. The sample lists fewer than 3 million clones, under 95% occurring once. The specimen sequenced was naive CD4+ T cells from PBMCs. The receptors here all came from a man younger than 35 in good health. Some clones in this sample may be carry-over from other donors' samples. CDR3s include the opening cysteine and the closing phenylalanine or tryptophan. Fields, in order: CDR3 length, V gene, J gene, CDR3 protein.

cdr3_length: 16; v_call: TRBV5-1; j_call: TRBJ1-2; cdr3_aa: CASSLTRAGGGAGYTF
cdr3_length: 12; v_call: TRBV6-5; j_call: TRBJ1-2; cdr3_aa: CASSYNRNGYTF
cdr3_length: 14; v_call: TRBV6-1; j_call: TRBJ1-1; cdr3_aa: CASSEGEGYTEAFF
cdr3_length: 14; v_call: TRBV5-8; j_call: TRBJ2-4; cdr3_aa: CASSLTPARNIQYF
cdr3_length: 14; v_call: TRBV5-1; j_call: TRBJ2-5; cdr3_aa: CASSLGREQETQYF
cdr3_length: 14; v_call: TRBV7-3; j_call: TRBJ2-3; cdr3_aa: CASSLNRRGDTQYF
cdr3_length: 17; v_call: TRBV9; j_call: TRBJ2-3; cdr3_aa: CASSVGTRSVAHGTQYF
cdr3_length: 14; v_call: TRBV5-1; j_call: TRBJ2-3; cdr3_aa: CASSLATSGDTQYF
cdr3_length: 15; v_call: TRBV6-5; j_call: TRBJ1-2; cdr3_aa: CASSYSMSGNYGYTF
cdr3_length: 16; v_call: TRBV7-9; j_call: TRBJ2-5; cdr3_aa: CASSLVAAVLGETQYF
cdr3_length: 13; v_call: TRBV7-3; j_call: TRBJ2-7; cdr3_aa: CASSFGGTYEQYF
cdr3_length: 14; v_call: TRBV5-1; j_call: TRBJ1-1; cdr3_aa: CASSLAIGGTEAFF
cdr3_length: 14; v_call: TRBV6-5; j_call: TRBJ1-5; cdr3_aa: CASSYDRGGQPQHF
cdr3_length: 16; v_call: TRBV7-9; j_call: TRBJ2-2; cdr3_aa: CASSKGLAASTGELFF
cdr3_length: 17; v_call: TRBV4-3; j_call: TRBJ1-2; cdr3_aa: CASSQDPPKRMGYGYTF
cdr3_length: 17; v_call: TRBV7-9; j_call: TRBJ2-7; cdr3_aa: CATAYGTGGFRSYEQYF